This section outlines one T cell receptor beta chain sequence together with its context. What it binds is not known. The sample comes from a study of shared clonotypes between healthy human individuals. Study-level findings and limits: Researchers sampled only blood; tissue repertoires likely differ.

The authors' processing: Junction-only sequences without quality scores came from ImmunoSEQ, so filtering differed. Data came from immunoSEQ multiplex PCR; TCRdb stores just in-frame clones and leaves some out. V and J calls and clone size come straight from that table; D and trimming were deduced from the DNA. Of 2 million to 2.5 million clones in the sample, approximately 96% were seen once. Donors comprised healthy HIV-negative adults lacking recent acute infections or vaccinations. This CDR3 has 15 residues. Germline V lookup: CDR1 SGDLS, CDR2 YYNGEE. The V and J ends lost 0 bases and 6 bases respectively, with 12 bases between them.

The sequencing sample was made of naive CD4+ T cells sorted from blood. Subset meaning: CD45RA+ positively selected. The chain recombines TRBV9 with TRBJ1-4; tentative D call: TRBD1 (6 bases). This receptor was taken from a man aged 18 to 30 in good health. CDR3: CASSVGGRGDEKLFF. DNA for the CDR3: TGTGCCAGCAGCGTAGGCGGCAGGGGCGATGAAAAACTGTTTTTT.